These 8 T cell receptor beta chains were sequenced from one sample in a study of blood T cell repertoires in COVID-19. Clones were read by immunoSEQ multiplex PCR, and TCRdb kept only the in-frame ones, dropping some. The table has 270,000 or so clones, about 85% seen once. The sample comprised peripheral blood. These receptors were taken from a human donor in a cohort sampled during active COVID-19.

This clone showed up just once. This chain links TRBV30 with TRBJ1-2, with 9 bases fitting TRBD1. The CDR3 spans 19 residues. J was trimmed by 3 bases and V by 2 bases; bases with no gene match: 19. Germline V gene data show CDR1 as GTSNPN and CDR2 as SVGIG (reference sequence). CDR3 protein: CAWSPLPGQGKSTYYGYTF. In DNA, the CDR3 is TGTGCCTGGAGTCCACTCCCGGGACAGGGAAAGTCGACCTACTATGGCTACACCTTC.

V and J are TRBV6-1 and TRBJ2-7; 7 bases map to TRBD1. CDR1 MNHNS and CDR2 SASEGT come from the germline V gene. The CDR3 contains 15 residues. V lost 1 base, J lost 3 bases, and 6 bases stayed unmatched. Here the CDR3 DNA reads TGTGCCAGCAGTGAAGAACGACAGGGAGTCTACGAGCAGTACTTC. Amino acids: CASSEERQGVYEQYF.

The genes are TRBV29-1 and TRBJ2-6; D may be TRBD2 (5 bases). V lost 4 bases and J lost 3, with 7 bases in between. Germline V lookup: CDR1 SQVTM, CDR2 ANQGSEA. The CDR3 is 13 residues long. The DNA for the CDR3 is TGCAGCGTTGCCCGGGATGGGGCCAACGTCCTGACTTTC. Its protein is CSVARDGANVLTF.

This chain uses TRBV18 with TRBJ1-5; perhaps TRBD1 as D (6 bases). This CDR3 contains 12 residues. V was shortened by 5 bases and J by 6 bases, with 8 bases between the two germline ends. Germline loops: CDR1 KGHSH, CDR2 LQKENI. The CDR3 is CASSGGGQPQHF. The CDR3 DNA reads TGTGCCAGCTCAGGGGGCGGTCAGCCCCAGCATTTT.

The V and J genes are TRBV6-5 and TRBJ1-2, with 7 bases matching TRBD1. The germline CDR1 and CDR2 sequences are MNHEY and SVGAGI. The CDR3 runs to 15 residues. J lost 9 bases, V lost 4 bases, and 14 bases had no gene match. The CDR3 DNA sequence: TGTGCCAGCAGTTCCGTACAGGGGCCGTGGGGGCGCTACACCTTC. This translates into CASSSVQGPWGRYTF.

V gene TRBV18 combines with J gene TRBJ2-1, with 15 bases identical to TRBD2. The V gene end was trimmed by 0 bases and the J gene end by 2 bases; junction bases not matched to a gene: 11. The CDR3 totals 21 residues. The germline CDR1 and CDR2 sequences are KGHSH and LQKENI. The CDR3 protein is CASSPPSRGTSGRSAYNEQFF. CDR3 nucleotide sequence: TGTGCCAGCTCACCACCTTCGCGCGGGACTAGCGGGAGGAGTGCCTACAATGAGCAGTTCTTC.

V gene TRBV9 combines with J gene TRBJ1-1; D possibly corresponds to TRBD1 (6 bases). Germline V gives CDR1 SGDLS, CDR2 YYNGEE. The length of the CDR3 is 14 residues. The ends were cut back, 4 bases at V and 4 bases at J, with 14 bases in the middle. The DNA for the CDR3 is TGTGCCAGCAGCTTTGCAGGGGAAGGCACTGAAGCTTTCTTT. Its translation is CASSFAGEGTEAFF.

By share, this clone ranks as large. This chain joins TRBV7-3 and TRBJ2-1; D gene ambiguous. The CDR3 is 13 amino acids. The ends were cut back, 5 bases at V and 10 bases at J, with 15 bases in the middle. CDR1 and CDR2 (germline): SGHTA, FQGTGA. CDR3 nucleotides: TGTGCCAGCAGCACCGAGGTAAACCAGGAGCAGTTCTTC. Amino acids: CASSTEVNQEQFF.